Presented here are 6 T cell receptor beta chains from one specimen sequenced in a study of liver allograft versus peripheral blood T cells. Study in general: A comparison was made between T cell receptor repertoires in transplanted livers and those in recipients' peripheral blood.

TCRdb re-called the reads through MiXCR, storing one row per CDR3 protein. Of about 6,500 distinct CDR3 sequences listed, around a sixth are singletons. The receptors come from a human patient who had a liver transplant. Certain T cells may be donor cells from the graft.

The chain recombines TRBV9 with TRBJ1-2; no clear D gene. The CDR3 loop spans 13 amino acids. Germline V lookup: CDR1 SGDLS, CDR2 YYNGEE. V was trimmed by 3 bases and J by 4 bases, leaving 10 bases between them. The CDR3 here is CASSGVQAYGYTF. In nucleotides, the CDR3 is TGTGCCAGCAGCGGAGTACAAGCCTATGGCTACACCTTC.

In its sample, this clonotype was seen many times. V gene TRBV27 combines with J gene TRBJ2-7; tentative D call: TRBD2 (5 bases). Trimming removed 6 bases from V and 2 bases from J, with 11 bases in between. Looked up from germline, CDR1 is MNHEY and CDR2 is SMNVEV (reference sequence). The CDR3 contains 13 residues. The CDR3 is CASSPGFAYEQYF. DNA of the CDR3: TGTGCCAGCAGCCCGGGATTCGCCTACGAGCAGTACTTC.

This sequence joins TRBV7-9 and TRBJ2-7; D remains ambiguous. Germline CDR1 and CDR2: SEHNR and FQNEAQ (reference sequence). The CDR3 covers 11 residues. With 5 bases removed from V and 5 bases from J, the gap between germline ends came to 7 bases. The CDR3 reads CASSPANEQYF. CDR3 coding DNA: TGTGCCAGCAGCCCTGCAAACGAGCAGTACTTC.

This clonotype was recorded many times. The chain links TRBV10-3 to TRBJ2-7; perhaps TRBD2 as D (6 bases). The CDR3 runs 14 residues. Germline lookup yields CDR1 ENHRY and CDR2 SYGVKD. V dropped 4 bases and J dropped 1 base, with 11 bases sitting between them. The CDR3 region is CAISGGRESYEQYF. Written as DNA, the CDR3 is TGTGCCATCAGTGGGGGCCGGGAGTCCTACGAGCAGTACTTC.

By sample fraction, this clonotype is medium-sized (0.01 to 0.1%). The chain couples TRBV18 to TRBJ2-7; the match to TRBD2 covers 15 bases. J was trimmed by 2 bases and V by 3 bases; bases with no gene match: 2. The germline gives CDR1 KGHSH, CDR2 LQKENI. This CDR3 spans 16 amino acids. The CDR3 protein is CASSPGLAGGTYEQYF. In DNA, the CDR3 is TGTGCCAGCTCACCGGGACTAGCGGGGGGAACCTACGAGCAGTACTTC.

In DNA, the CDR3 is TGTGCCAGCAGTGACCGGTTGACAGGTTCCCCTTATGGCTACACCTTC. It is translated as CASSDRLTGSPYGYTF. V usage is TRBV25-1 and J usage is TRBJ1-2, with D possibly TRBD1 on 6 matching bases. CDR1 is MGHDK, CDR2 SYGVNS, per germline. The CDR3 loop spans 16 amino acids. Trimming stripped 3 bases from V and 5 bases from J, with 19 bases between.